The sequence of this T cell receptor (beta chain) was determined in a study of a mutant IDH1 vaccine in newly diagnosed glioma. Study-level information: Vaccines were begun 4-6 weeks after radiotherapy alone, or with temozolomide cycles. The treated group averaged about 39 years old and was around 62% male, roughly 40% female. The study held visit V12 at week 35 and visit V13 at week 47.

There are a few counts of this clone. Its specificity is not known. The CDR3 sequence is 15 residues long. Looked up from germline, CDR1 is SGHRS and CDR2 is YFSETQ. V was trimmed by 4 bases and J by 6 bases, leaving 14 bases between them. Measured with immunoSEQ multiplex PCR; TCRdb has only the in-frame clones, and not every one. The sample lists tens of thousands of clones; roughly 83% were seen once. Noted time point: week 35, safety follow-up. In the vaccine, a single dose held 300 ug of the mutant IDH1 20-mer peptide, along with topical imiquimod. The chain joins TRBV5-1 to TRBJ1-6, with a weak D call TRBD1 (6 bases). The sequencing used PBMCs, collected from a glioma patient whose treatment included an IDH1 peptide vaccine. The clonotype originates from a man aged 18 to 35 with glioma. The CDR3 DNA reads TGCGCCAGCAGCCCTGACAGGACCTCTAATTCACCCCTCCACTTT. Translating gives CASSPDRTSNSPLHF.